The entry below gives a single T cell receptor beta chain sequence along with its context. The CDR3 spans 15 residues. V lost 0 bases, J lost 2 bases, and 11 bases lay in between. Germline CDR1 is MNHEY and CDR2 is SVGAGI. These data belong to a study of vaccination and CD4 T cells after COVID-19. MiXCR, applied by TCRdb to the PCR reads, yields one record per CDR3 protein. The sample lists 25,000 or so distinct CDR3 sequences; 51% were seen once. This material consisted of CD4+ T cells from blood, taken before SARS-CoV-2 vaccination. The sequence was collected from a human donor who had recovered from COVID-19. V gene TRBV6-5 combines with J gene TRBJ2-7; D gene unclear. The CDR3 DNA reads as TGTGCCAGCAGTTACTCATCGGAACAAGCCTACGAGCAGTACTTC. As protein: CASSYSSEQAYEQYF.